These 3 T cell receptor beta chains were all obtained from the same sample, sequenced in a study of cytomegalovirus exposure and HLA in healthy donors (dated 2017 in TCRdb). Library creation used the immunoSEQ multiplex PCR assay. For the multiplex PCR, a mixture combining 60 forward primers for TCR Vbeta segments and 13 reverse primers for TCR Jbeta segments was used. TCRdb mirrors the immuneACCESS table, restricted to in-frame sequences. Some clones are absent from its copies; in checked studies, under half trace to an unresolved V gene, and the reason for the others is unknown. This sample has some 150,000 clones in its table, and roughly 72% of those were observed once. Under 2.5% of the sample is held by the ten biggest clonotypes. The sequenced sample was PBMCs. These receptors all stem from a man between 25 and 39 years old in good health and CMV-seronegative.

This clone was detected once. DNA of the CDR3: TGTGCCTGGAACCTTTATACCTCCGGGGAGACCCAGTACTTC. Amino acids: CAWNLYTSGETQYF. This chain joins TRBV30 and TRBJ2-5; no clear D gene. The CDR3 is 14 residues long. V dropped 4 bases and J dropped 5 bases, with 17 bases sitting between them. Germline lookup yields CDR1 GTSNPN and CDR2 SVGIG (reference sequence).

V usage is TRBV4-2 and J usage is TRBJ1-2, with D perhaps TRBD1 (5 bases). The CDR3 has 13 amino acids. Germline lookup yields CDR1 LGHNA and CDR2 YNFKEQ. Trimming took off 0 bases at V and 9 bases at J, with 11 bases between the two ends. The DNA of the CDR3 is TGTGCCAGCAGCCAAGAAATGGACACGAGCTACACCTTC. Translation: CASSQEMDTSYTF.

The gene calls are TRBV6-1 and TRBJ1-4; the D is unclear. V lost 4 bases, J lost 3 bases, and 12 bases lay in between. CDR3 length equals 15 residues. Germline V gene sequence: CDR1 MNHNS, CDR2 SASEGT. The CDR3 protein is CASSAVAGANEKLFF. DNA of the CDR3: TGTGCCAGCAGTGCGGTCGCAGGCGCTAATGAAAAACTGTTTTTT.